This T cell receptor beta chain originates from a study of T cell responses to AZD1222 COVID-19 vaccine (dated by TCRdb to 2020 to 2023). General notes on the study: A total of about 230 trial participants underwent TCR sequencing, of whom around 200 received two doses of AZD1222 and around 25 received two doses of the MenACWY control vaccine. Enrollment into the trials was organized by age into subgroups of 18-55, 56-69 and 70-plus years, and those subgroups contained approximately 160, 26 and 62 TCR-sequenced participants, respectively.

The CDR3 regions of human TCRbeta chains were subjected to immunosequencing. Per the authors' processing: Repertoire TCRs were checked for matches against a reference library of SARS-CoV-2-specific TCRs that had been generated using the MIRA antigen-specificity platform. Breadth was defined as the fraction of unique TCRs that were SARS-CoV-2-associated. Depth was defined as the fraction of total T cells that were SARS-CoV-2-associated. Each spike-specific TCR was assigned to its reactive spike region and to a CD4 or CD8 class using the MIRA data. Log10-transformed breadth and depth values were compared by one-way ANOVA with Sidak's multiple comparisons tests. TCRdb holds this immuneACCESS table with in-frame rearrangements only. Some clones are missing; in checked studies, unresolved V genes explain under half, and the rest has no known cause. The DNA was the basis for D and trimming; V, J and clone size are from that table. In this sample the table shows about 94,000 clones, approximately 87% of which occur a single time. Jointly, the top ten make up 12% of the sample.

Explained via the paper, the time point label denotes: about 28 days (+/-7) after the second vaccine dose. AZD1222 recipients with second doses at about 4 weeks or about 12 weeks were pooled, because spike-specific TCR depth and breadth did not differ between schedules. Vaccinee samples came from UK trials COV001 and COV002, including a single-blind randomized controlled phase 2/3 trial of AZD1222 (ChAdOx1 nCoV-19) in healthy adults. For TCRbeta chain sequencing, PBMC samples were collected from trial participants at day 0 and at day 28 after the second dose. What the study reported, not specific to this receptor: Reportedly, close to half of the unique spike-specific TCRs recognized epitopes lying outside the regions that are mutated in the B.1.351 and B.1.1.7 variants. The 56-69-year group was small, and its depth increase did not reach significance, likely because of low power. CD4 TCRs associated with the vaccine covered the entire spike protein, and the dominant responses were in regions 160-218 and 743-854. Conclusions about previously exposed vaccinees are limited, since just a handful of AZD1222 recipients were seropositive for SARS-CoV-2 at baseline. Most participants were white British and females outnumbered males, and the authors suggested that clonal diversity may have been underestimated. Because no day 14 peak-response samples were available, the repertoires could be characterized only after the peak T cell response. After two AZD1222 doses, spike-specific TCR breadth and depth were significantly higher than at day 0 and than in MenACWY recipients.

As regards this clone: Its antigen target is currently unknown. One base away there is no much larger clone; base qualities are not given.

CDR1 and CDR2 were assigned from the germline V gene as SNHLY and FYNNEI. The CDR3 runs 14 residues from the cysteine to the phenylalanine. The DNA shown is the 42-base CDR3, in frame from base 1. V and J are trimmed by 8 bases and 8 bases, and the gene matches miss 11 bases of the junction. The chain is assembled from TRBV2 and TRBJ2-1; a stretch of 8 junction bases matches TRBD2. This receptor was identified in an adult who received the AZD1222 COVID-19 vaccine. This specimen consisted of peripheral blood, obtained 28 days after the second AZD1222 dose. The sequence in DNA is TGTGCCAGCGTCGGGACTAGTCTTAGGGATGAGCAGTTCTTC. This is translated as CASVGTSLRDEQFF.